These 9 T cell receptor beta chains were sequenced from one sample in a study of blood T cell repertoires in COVID-19 (dated by TCRdb to 2019 to 2021). The library came from the immunoSEQ multiplex PCR assay. The clones in this table, taken by TCRdb from immuneACCESS, are in-frame only. Not every clone is retained; where verified, under half of the shortfall comes from an unresolved V gene, and the cause of the rest is unknown. Across this sample there are around 150,000 clones, with about 89% seen only once. Of the sample, approximately 3% is held by the ten largest clones. The source material was peripheral blood. The receptors stem from a man in his sixties with acute or convalescent COVID-19.

On this clone: The same CDR3 also results from other DNA sequences found in this sample. The genes are TRBV12-3 or TRBV12-4 and TRBJ2-7; D gene ambiguous. The CDR3 contains 11 residues. V was pared by 6 bases and J by 1 base, with 4 bases between. CDR3 bases: TGTGCCAGCAGCCCATCCTACGAGCAGTACTTC. This translates into CASSPSYEQYF.

The CDR3 bases are TGTGCCTGGAGTGTACTTGACGGACAGCACCGCCGGGGCTATGGCTACACCTTC. Translated: CAWSVLDGQHRRGYGYTF. The chain joins TRBV30 to TRBJ1-2, with a tentative D call TRBD1 (6 bases). The CDR3 is 18 residues long. V dropped 0 bases and J dropped 4 bases, with 24 bases sitting between them. Looked up from germline, CDR1 is GTSNPN and CDR2 is SVGIG (reference sequence).

This clone was detected ten times or more. The V gene is TRBV14, the J gene TRBJ1-6, with a possible D match to TRBD1 (5 bases). Germline CDR1 and CDR2: SGHDN and FVKESK. The V and J ends lost 1 base and 10 bases respectively, with 14 bases between them. The CDR3 extends over 15 amino acids. CDR3 DNA: TGTGCCAGCAGCCAAGGTACAGGTACAAGCTCACCCCTCCACTTT. This gives the protein CASSQGTGTSSPLHF.

CDR3 region: CASRPTGTGAGNTIYF. CDR3 bases: TGTGCCAGCAGGCCTACCGGGACAGGCGCTGGAAACACCATATATTTT. V gene TRBV6-2 or TRBV6-3 combines with J gene TRBJ1-3, with 8 bases lining up with TRBD1. Germline CDR1 reads MNHEY; CDR2 reads SVGEGT. This CDR3 contains 16 residues. V was clipped by 6 bases and J by 2 bases; unmatched bases: 9.

The chain is built from TRBV10-2 and TRBJ2-3; perhaps TRBD2 as D (5 bases). This CDR3 contains 14 residues. The germline V and J ends were trimmed by 6 bases and 0 bases, with 10 bases remaining between them. Germline V gene data show CDR1 as WSHSY and CDR2 as SAAADI. The CDR3 loop is CASRLGHSTDTQYF. CDR3 DNA sequence: TGCGCCAGCAGACTAGGTCACAGCACAGATACGCAGTATTTT.

J is TRBJ1-2 and V is TRBV6-5; 7 bases agree with TRBD1. V shed 4 bases, J shed 4 bases, and the junction held 9 bases outside the gene matches. This CDR3 is 15 amino acids long. Germline V gives CDR1 MNHEY, CDR2 SVGAGI. The CDR3 loop reads CASSFVGQELYGYTF. The CDR3 nucleotides read TGTGCCAGCAGTTTCGTCGGACAGGAACTCTATGGCTACACCTTC.

The chain joins TRBV6-5 to TRBJ1-3; maybe TRBD1 (5 bases). V lost 7 bases and J 2 bases, leaving 12 bases between the germline ends. CDR1 MNHEY and CDR2 SVGAGI come from the germline V gene. CDR3 length equals 14 residues. CDR3 sequence (DNA): TGTGCCAGCATGAGGGGAGGGGCTGGAAACACCATATATTTT. Translation gives CASMRGGAGNTIYF.

The chain links TRBV5-1 to TRBJ2-2; no definite D call. Germline V gene sequence: CDR1 SGHRS, CDR2 YFSETQ. V gave up 1 base and J gave up 7 bases, with 14 bases separating them. This CDR3 is built from 15 residues. The DNA for the CDR3 is TGCGCCAGCAGCTTGTTGGCAGTAAGGAGCGGGGAGCTGTTTTTT. Encoded protein: CASSLLAVRSGELFF. The whole variable domain, remainder taken from reference TRBV5-1 and TRBJ2-2, is KAGVTQTPRYLIKTRGQQVTLSCSPISGHRSVSWYQQTPGQGLQFLFEYFSETQRNKGNFPGRFSGRQFSNSRSEMNVSTLELGDSALYLCASSLLAVRSGELFFGEGSRLTVL.

The rearrangement uses TRBV6-5 and TRBJ1-4, with a possible D match to TRBD1 (6 bases). V lost 6 bases and J lost 8, with 16 bases in between. Germline lookup yields CDR1 MNHEY and CDR2 SVGAGI. The CDR3 length is 14 residues. Written as DNA, the CDR3 is TGTGCCAGCAGCCACGGGACAATAGACGAAAAACTGTTTTTT. It encodes CASSHGTIDEKLFF.